What follows are 28 T cell receptor beta chains derived from one specimen sequenced in a study of kidney transplant recipient with SARS-CoV-2 infection. TCRdb used MiXCR to reprocess the reads, holding one entry per CDR3 protein. Found here are 200,000 to 250,000 distinct CDR3 sequences, 29% of them singletons; the top ten hold roughly 7%. This specimen consisted of a blood sample, obtained at baseline and on roughly day 110 from a kidney transplant recipient. All receptors come from a male patient between 25 and 39 years old who had COVID-19 and was a kidney transplant recipient. Among the T cells, some may be from the graft donor.

This clonotype was seen repeatedly, ten times or more. J is TRBJ2-7 and V is TRBV10-3; TRBD1 agrees at 11 bases. The CDR3 runs 16 residues. Germline CDR1 is ENHRY and CDR2 is SYGVKD. V shed 7 bases and J 1 base; nucleotides not matched to a gene: 9. The CDR3 bases are TGTGCCATCACCCCGGGACAGGGGGACAGGTCCTACGAGCAGTACTTC. Encoded protein: CAITPGQGDRSYEQYF.

This clonotype has ten or more counts. The chain carries TRBV20-1 and TRBJ1-2; D is unresolved. Per the germline V gene, CDR1 is DFQATT and CDR2 is SNEGSKA (reference sequence). V shed 4 bases and J shed 4 bases, with 22 bases lying between them. The CDR3 extends over 16 amino acids. Here the CDR3 DNA reads TGCAGTGCTATTCAGGTGCTGTTTCGAAAGACCTATGGCTACACCTTC. Translation: CSAIQVLFRKTYGYTF.

About this clonotype itself: A read error is possible here, since a much larger clone lies one base away. The J gene is TRBJ2-7, the V gene TRBV3-1; D call uncertain. CDR3 length: 13 residues. Germline loops: CDR1 LGHDT, CDR2 YNNKEL (reference sequence). This chain's CDR3 is CDSSPIGSYEQYF. Here the CDR3 DNA reads TGTGACAGCAGCCCCATTGGTTCCTACGAGCAGTACTTC.

On this clonotype itself: A read error may explain this, as a much larger clone is one base away. CDR3 coding DNA: TGTGCCAGCGGTTACGGTGGAGGAAACACCATATATTTT. This codes for CASGYGGGNTIYF. The chain uses TRBV6-2 or TRBV6-3 and TRBJ1-3; the D is unclear. The CDR3 length is 13 residues. Per the germline V gene, CDR1 is MNHEY and CDR2 is SVGEGT.

The chain is built from TRBV3-1 and TRBJ2-2; D ambiguous. Trimming shortened V by 5 bases and J by 5 bases, and 24 bases separated the two germline ends. The CDR3 loop spans 18 amino acids. In germline, CDR1 is LGHDT, CDR2 YNNKEL (reference sequence). The CDR3 nucleotides read TGTGCCAGCAGCTTGGACCGTCCCATTTCAGGCTTGACCGGGGAGCTGTTTTTT. Translation gives CASSLDRPISGLTGELFF.

This clonotype was observed many times. This sequence joins TRBV3-1 and TRBJ2-2; maybe TRBD2 (5 bases). Germline V gene data show CDR1 as LGHDT and CDR2 as YNNKEL (reference sequence). The CDR3 length is 18 residues. Trimming removed 5 bases at V and 5 bases at J, with 24 bases between. CDR3 coding DNA: TGTGCCAGCAGCAGGACTGTTCCCATTTCAGGCTTGACCGGGGAGCTGTTTTTT. Translation gives CASSRTVPISGLTGELFF.

In its sample, this clonotype was seen many times. V and J are TRBV5-6 and TRBJ1-1; 8 bases are shared with TRBD1. V lost 4 bases, J lost 3 bases, and 8 bases stayed unmatched. The CDR3 is made up of 15 amino acids. Germline CDR1 and CDR2: SGHDT and YYEEEE. The CDR3 DNA reads TGTGCCAGCAGCCCGGACAGGGCGCAGGACACTGAAGCTTTCTTT. Its translation: CASSPDRAQDTEAFF.

J is TRBJ2-1 and V is TRBV30; D is ambiguous. Trimming shortened V by 1 base and J by 8 bases, and 9 bases separated the two germline ends. Germline lookup yields CDR1 GTSNPN and CDR2 SVGIG (reference sequence). The CDR3 totals 12 residues. CDR3 sequence reads: CAWSGGPHEQFF. The CDR3 DNA is TGTGCCTGGAGTGGTGGGCCTCATGAGCAGTTCTTC.

Note on this clonotype: A much larger clone differs from this one at a single base, so this may be a read error. The chain recombines TRBV19 with TRBJ1-1; TRBD1 is a possible D gene (6 bases). CDR1 LNHDA and CDR2 SQIVND come from the germline V gene (reference sequence). The CDR3 runs to 14 residues. Trimming stripped 1 base from V and 7 bases from J, with 13 bases between. The CDR3 DNA reads TGTGCCAGTAGTATAGCGGCAGGGGCTGGTGAAGCTTTCTTT. Translation gives CASSIAAGAGEAFF.

This clonotype was picked up many times. The chain joins TRBV14 to TRBJ1-1, with a weak D call TRBD1 (5 bases). This CDR3 is built from 15 residues. V dropped 4 bases and J dropped 2 bases, with 14 bases sitting between them. The germline V gene encodes CDR1 SGHDN and CDR2 FVKESK. CDR3 sequence (DNA): TGTGCCAGCAGCCCGACAGTCCTTGTAAACACTGAAGCTTTCTTT. It encodes CASSPTVLVNTEAFF.

This clonotype occurred many times. The genes are TRBV15 and TRBJ1-3; TRBD1 agrees at 8 bases. CDR1 and CDR2 from the germline V gene are LNHNV and YYDKDF (reference sequence). The CDR3 totals 17 residues. Unmatched junction bases numbered 5, after V lost 0 bases and J lost 1 base. CDR3 loop: CATSRDLDRVSGNTIYF. Written as DNA, the CDR3 is TGTGCCACCAGCAGAGATCTGGACAGGGTTTCTGGAAACACCATATATTTT. The full variable domain, its missing parts supplied by reference TRBV15 and TRBJ1-3, is DAMVIQNPRYQVTQFGKPVTLSCSQTLNHNVMYWYQQKSSQAPKLLFHYYDKDFNNEADTPDNFQSRRPNTSFCFLDIRSPGLGDTAMYLCATSRDLDRVSGNTIYFGEGSWLTVV.

This clonotype has at least ten counts. The rearrangement links TRBV5-4 to TRBJ2-1; D may be TRBD2 (6 bases). Trimming pared 4 bases from V and 6 bases from J, leaving 11 bases between. CDR1 and CDR2 from the germline V gene are SGHNT and YYREEE (reference sequence). The CDR3 is 13 residues long. The CDR3 coding sequence is TGTGCCAGCAGCCCACAAGCGGGCAATGAGCAGTTCTTC. As protein: CASSPQAGNEQFF.

This clonotype has only one observation. Possible read error: a much larger clone is one base away. The chain employs TRBV6-5 and TRBJ1-2; no definite D call. The germline V and J ends were trimmed by 5 bases and 4 bases, with 23 bases remaining between them. There are 17 residues in the CDR3. Per germline, CDR1 MNHEY and CDR2 SVGAGI. The CDR3 DNA follows: TGTGCCAGCAGTGTTCCTGAGGAATGTAGAAGGACCTATGGCTACACCTTC. Translated, it gives CASSVPEECRRTYGYTF.

Comment on this clonotype: A much larger clone is a single base away; this may be a read error. The chain couples TRBV3-1 to TRBJ1-2; no reliable D call. V was trimmed by 5 bases and J by 4 bases, leaving 23 bases between them. This CDR3 contains 17 residues. The germline V gene has CDR1 LGHDT and CDR2 YNNKEL (reference sequence). CDR3 in amino acids: CASSMWYTLRKTYGYTF. The CDR3 DNA reads as TGTGCCAGCAGCATGTGGTACACCCTTCGAAAGACCTATGGCTACACCTTC. The variable domain in full, completed from reference TRBV3-1 and TRBJ1-2, reads DTAVSQTPKYLVTQMGNDKSIKCEQNLGHDTMYWYKQDSKKFLKIMFSYNNKELIINETVPNRFSPKSPDKAHLNLHINSLELGDSAVYFCASSMWYTLRKTYGYTFGSGTRLTVV.

The chain employs TRBV5-1 and TRBJ1-1; TRBD1 matches at 9 bases. Germline V gene sequence: CDR1 SGHRS, CDR2 YFSETQ. CDR3 length equals 16 residues. The junction had 3 bases not matched to a gene; V was cut back by 0 bases and J by 0 bases. The DNA of the CDR3 is TGCGCCAGCAGCTTGGGACAGGGGGAGCTGAACACTGAAGCTTTCTTT. Its translation: CASSLGQGELNTEAFF.

In this sample, this clonotype turned up a few times. The chain is built from TRBV7-3 and TRBJ2-5; unclear D gene. The V gene's germline CDR1 is SGHTA and CDR2 FQGTGA. The length of the CDR3 is 18 residues. V gave up 5 bases and J gave up 1 base, with 23 bases separating them. Written as DNA, the CDR3 is TGTGCCAGCAGCCCCCAAGACCCCCCCCCTAGGGCCCAAGAGACCCAGTACTTC. This sequence encodes CASSPQDPPPRAQETQYF.

The chain joins TRBV2 to TRBJ2-1; perhaps D is TRBD1 or TRBD2 (6 bases each). This CDR3 has 15 residues. Trimming removed 6 bases at V and 5 bases at J, with 17 bases between. Germline CDR1 reads SNHLY; CDR2 reads FYNNEI. CDR3 coding DNA: TGTGCCAGCAGGGGGGGCACGGGGGCCGACAATGAGCAGTTCTTC. This codes for CASRGGTGADNEQFF.

This clonotype was found many times. V and J are TRBV6-6 and TRBJ2-7; tentatively, D is TRBD1 (6 bases). This CDR3 is built from 14 residues. Germline CDR1 reads MNHNY; CDR2 reads SVGAGI (reference sequence). Trimming removed 7 bases from V and 2 bases from J, with 15 bases in between. The CDR3 DNA sequence: TGTGCCAGCAACCTAGGACAGAATGCCTACGAGCAGTACTTC. It specifies CASNLGQNAYEQYF.

This clonotype has ten or more counts. The rearrangement links TRBV6-6 to TRBJ2-2; possibly TRBD1 or TRBD2 for D (5 bases each). The CDR3 extends over 11 amino acids. Looked up from germline, CDR1 is MNHNY and CDR2 is SVGAGI (reference sequence). Trimming shortened V by 10 bases and J by 6 bases, and 9 bases separated the two germline ends. CDR3 protein: CATLGPGELFF. CDR3 DNA sequence: TGTGCCACCCTGGGACCCGGGGAGCTGTTTTTT.

In this sample, this clonotype turned up many times. The rearrangement uses TRBV20-1 and TRBJ1-2; D might be TRBD1 (6 bases). Trimming pared 5 bases from V and 0 bases from J, leaving 13 bases between. The CDR3 loop spans 14 amino acids. The germline gives CDR1 DFQATT, CDR2 SNEGSKA (reference sequence). Written as DNA, the CDR3 is TGCAGTGCTCCGGACAGACTAGCTAACTATGGCTACACCTTC. Its protein product is CSAPDRLANYGYTF.

This chain joins TRBV12-1 and TRBJ1-2; the table names TRBD1, a call not compared with the DNA. TRBV12-1 has pseudogene status. The CDR3 covers 17 residues. The CDR3 DNA reads as TGTGCCAGCAGCGCCTGGAGTGTATCGGGAAAGACCTATGGCTACACCTTC. It codes for CASSAWSVSGKTYGYTF.

For this clonotype: A much larger clone differs from this one at a single base, so this may be a read error. V usage is TRBV5-1 and J usage is TRBJ1-1; D gene uncertain. Trimming took off 6 bases at V and 7 bases at J, with 22 bases between the two ends. Germline lookup yields CDR1 SGHRS and CDR2 YFSETQ. The CDR3 has 15 amino acids. CDR3 amino acids: CASNFGPLGPDEAFF. CDR3 DNA sequence: TGCGCCAGCAACTTTGGGCCCCTAGGGCCAGATGAAGCTTTCTTT.

The gene calls are TRBV7-8 and TRBJ2-1, with 7 bases that match TRBD2. The germline gives CDR1 SGHVS, CDR2 FQNEAQ. J was trimmed by 6 bases and V by 4 bases; bases with no gene match: 6. The CDR3 is 14 residues long. DNA of the CDR3: TGTGCCAGCAGCTGGGGAGGGCGGGCCAATGAGCAGTTCTTC. Protein: CASSWGGRANEQFF. The complete variable domain, with remaining parts taken from reference TRBV7-8 and TRBJ2-1, reads GAGVSQSPRYKVAKRGQDVALRCDPISGHVSLFWYQQALGQGPEFLTYFQNEAQLDKSGLPSDRFFAERPEGSVSTLKIQRTQQEDSAVYLCASSWGGRANEQFFGPGTRLTVL.

This clonotype was found a few times. Being one base from a much bigger clone, this may be a read error. This rearrangement joins TRBV4-2 to TRBJ1-2; D gene ambiguous. Germline lookup yields CDR1 LGHNA and CDR2 YNFKEQ. The CDR3 totals 15 residues. CDR3 nucleotides: TGTGCCAGCAGCCAAGATGCGGGCCTGGGGTATGGCTGCACCTTC. Translated, it gives CASSQDAGLGYGCTF.

This clonotype was observed a handful of times. The chain combines TRBV10-3 with TRBJ2-6, with 8 bases aligning to TRBD1. V gave up 6 bases and J gave up 2 bases; unmatched junction bases: 6. CDR3 length: 16 amino acids. Germline V gene data show CDR1 as ENHRY and CDR2 as SYGVKD. As DNA, the CDR3 is TGTGCCATCAGGGACAGGGCTGGCGCTGGGGCCAACGTCCTGACTTTC. Its translation: CAIRDRAGAGANVLTF.

The chain recombines TRBV2 with TRBJ2-3; TRBD1 agrees at 8 bases. The germline gives CDR1 SNHLY, CDR2 FYNNEI. The CDR3 runs to 15 residues. V shed 3 bases and J 5 bases; nucleotides not matched to a gene: 7. This CDR3 reads CASSDVGRGRDTQYF. The CDR3 nucleotides read TGTGCCAGCAGTGACGTTGGCAGGGGGCGAGATACGCAGTATTTT.

This clonotype has at least ten counts. V gene TRBV3-1 combines with J gene TRBJ2-5, with D uncertain. The germline gives CDR1 LGHDT, CDR2 YNNKEL (reference sequence). This CDR3 contains 17 residues. V was cut by 5 bases and J by 5 bases, with 24 bases left in between. The CDR3 DNA is TGTGCCAGCAGCGCGCATCATCCCATTTCTTTCTCTGAGACCCAGTACTTC. Amino acid sequence: CASSAHHPISFSETQYF.

This clonotype was counted many times. The chain combines TRBV19 with TRBJ1-2; D is undetermined. Per the germline V gene, CDR1 is LNHDA and CDR2 is SQIVND (reference sequence). V was cut by 5 bases and J by 4 bases, with 23 bases left in between. The CDR3 has 17 amino acids. The CDR3 sequence is CASSSPPTNRKTYGYTF. In DNA, the CDR3 is TGTGCCAGTAGTTCCCCCCCGACAAATCGAAAGACCTATGGCTACACCTTC. The full variable domain, rest sourced from reference TRBV19 and TRBJ1-2, is DGGITQSPKYLFRKEGQNVTLSCEQNLNHDAMYWYRQDPGQGLRLIYYSQIVNDFQKGDIAEGYSVSREKKESFPLTVTSAQKNPTAFYLCASSSPPTNRKTYGYTFGSGTRLTVV.